The 2 T cell receptor beta chains below come from one sample, sequenced in a study of blood T cell repertoires in COVID-19. Produced via immunoSEQ multiplex PCR; TCRdb's table is partial and in-frame only. The sample lists 200,000 to 250,000 clones; 85% to 90% were seen once. Sequencing used PBMCs or T cells enriched from blood (not recorded which). These receptors came from a woman in her forties or fifties in a cohort exposed to, infected with or recovered from COVID-19 (not recorded which).

The CDR3 sequence: CASSLAGAGNTIYF. As DNA, the CDR3 is TGCGCCAGCAGCTTGGCGGGAGCTGGAAACACCATATATTTT. The chain combines TRBV5-1 with TRBJ1-3; D gene ambiguous. This CDR3 comprises 14 residues. V was cut by 0 bases and J by 2 bases, with 6 bases left in between. The germline gives CDR1 SGHRS, CDR2 YFSETQ.

The chain uses TRBV6-4 and TRBJ1-1; unclear D gene. Deletions cut 5 bases from V and 0 bases from J, with 7 bases between. The germline gives CDR1 MRHNA, CDR2 SNTAGT. This CDR3 comprises 13 residues. CDR3 sequence: CASSSEMNTEAFF. Written as DNA, the CDR3 is TGTGCCAGCAGTTCGGAGATGAACACTGAAGCTTTCTTT.